One and the same sample provided the 14 T cell receptor beta chains below, sequenced in a study of T cells in localized non-small cell lung cancer (TCRdb year 2020). The receptor library was made with the immunoSEQ multiplex PCR assay. Here the immuneACCESS table is served through TCRdb, limited to in-frame sequences with V and J called. Missing clones are a known gap in these copies; in checked studies unresolved V genes cover under half, and the rest lacks a known reason. In this sample the table shows about 11,000 clones, 75% to 85% of which occur a single time. 20% of the sample goes to the ten largest clones. Sample: peripheral blood mononuclear cells, taken before any cancer treatment. These receptors were taken from a female donor of 60 years or more with stage II lung adenocarcinoma.

DNA for the CDR3: TGTGCCAGCAGCTCCCGTAGCGGGTTCGGCACTGAAGCTTTCTTT. Its protein is CASSSRSGFGTEAFF. V is TRBV7-2 and J is TRBJ1-1; D is unresolved. The CDR3 has 15 amino acids. V lost 4 bases and J 4 bases, leaving 16 bases between the germline ends. Germline loops: CDR1 SGHTA, CDR2 FQGNSA. Full variable domain (rest looked up from reference TRBV7-2 and TRBJ1-1): GAGVSQSPSNKVTEKGKDVELRCDPISGHTALYWYRQSLGQGLEFLIYFQGNSAPDKSGLPSDRFSAERTGGSVSTLTIQRTQQEDSAVYLCASSSRSGFGTEAFFGQGTRLTVV.

This chain uses TRBV6-1 with TRBJ1-2, with TRBD1 matching over 8 bases. This CDR3 has 15 residues. Trimming cost V 10 bases and J 5 bases; bases outside gene matches: 15. Germline V lookup: CDR1 MNHNS, CDR2 SASEGT. The CDR3 spells CATTFGQGGRYGYTF. The CDR3 DNA reads as TGTGCCACCACTTTCGGACAGGGAGGCAGATATGGCTACACCTTC.

This clone has more than one count but fewer than ten. The chain is built from TRBV28 and TRBJ2-7; TRBD1 agrees at 7 bases. V was clipped by 4 bases and J by 2 bases; unmatched bases: 2. In germline, CDR1 is MDHEN, CDR2 SYDVKM. The CDR3 contains 13 residues. In nucleotides, the CDR3 is TGTGCCAGCAGTTCTCAGGGGGCCTACGAGCAGTACTTC. It encodes CASSSQGAYEQYF.

This clone was seen a single time. The chain joins TRBV27 to TRBJ1-2; TRBD1 aligns across 7 bases. This CDR3 has 13 residues. Germline-derived CDR1 and CDR2 are MNHEY and SMNVEV (reference sequence). J gave up 6 bases and V 3 bases, and 4 bases lay outside the gene matches. The CDR3 nucleotides read TGTGCCAGCAGTTTGACAGGGTGGAATGGCTACACCTTC. It yields the protein CASSLTGWNGYTF.

This chain links TRBV6-6 with TRBJ2-1, with D possibly matching TRBD2 (5 bases). V was cut by 6 bases and J by 7 bases, with 10 bases left in between. CDR1 is MNHNY and CDR2 is SVGAGI in the germline V gene (reference sequence). The CDR3 extends over 12 amino acids. The CDR3 loop is CASSPGDNEQFF. Here the CDR3 DNA reads TGTGCCAGCAGCCCCGGGGATAATGAGCAGTTCTTC.

This chain joins TRBV29-1 and TRBJ2-3; the D gene is possibly TRBD2 (7 bases). CDR3 length: 14 amino acids. Trimming stripped 3 bases from V and 3 bases from J, with 13 bases between. CDR1 and CDR2 (germline): SQVTM, ANQGSEA. CDR3 sequence (DNA): TGCAGCGTTGATGGAAGGGGGGGGACAGATACGCAGTATTTT. Translation: CSVDGRGGTDTQYF.

This chain joins TRBV7-2 and TRBJ2-7, with 15 bases that match TRBD2. V was pared by 4 bases and J by 0 bases, with 7 bases of the junction left unmatched. This CDR3 has 18 amino acids. Germline loops: CDR1 SGHTA, CDR2 FQGNSA. The CDR3 bases are TGTGCCAGCAGCTCCCGGACTAGCGGGGGGGCCAACTCCTACGAGCAGTACTTC. Amino acid sequence: CASSSRTSGGANSYEQYF.

The chain uses TRBV6-5 and TRBJ1-4, with D unclear. The CDR3 spans 15 residues. V shed 6 bases and J shed 8 bases, with 19 bases lying between them. The germline V gene has CDR1 MNHEY and CDR2 SVGAGI. CDR3 in amino acids: CASSRFAQRSEKLFF. CDR3 nucleotide sequence: TGTGCCAGCAGCCGGTTCGCGCAGCGATCAGAAAAACTGTTTTTT.

The V and J genes are TRBV7-3 and TRBJ2-7; TRBD2 might be the D (6 bases). This CDR3 region has 18 residues. Germline values: CDR1 SGHTA, CDR2 FQGTGA. The V gene lost 1 base and the J gene lost 3 bases, with 22 bases spanning the gap. The CDR3, as DNA: TGTGCCAGCAGCTTAAACGGCCCTAGCGAGGCGGCCTACTACGAGCAGTACTTC. Residues: CASSLNGPSEAAYYEQYF.

This chain links TRBV2 with TRBJ2-4, with a tentative D call TRBD2 (6 bases). The CDR3 loop spans 10 amino acids. The germline CDR1 and CDR2 sequences are SNHLY and FYNNEI. Trimming took off 8 bases at V and 7 bases at J, with 6 bases between the two ends. The DNA of the CDR3 is TGTGCCAGCGGAGGGAACATTCAGTACTTC. It specifies CASGGNIQYF.

DNA for the CDR3: TGTGCCAGCAGCTTTGAGTCGGGACAGGGTCGTAGGGAGCAGTACTTC. Protein sequence: CASSFESGQGRREQYF. The chain employs TRBV11-2 and TRBJ2-7, with TRBD1 matching over 9 bases. V trimming: 3 bases; J trimming: 7 bases; junction bases outside the gene matches: 13. From germline, CDR1 is SGHAT and CDR2 FQNNGV. The CDR3 consists of 16 residues.

This clone was seen a single time. The rearrangement links TRBV5-1 to TRBJ2-3; no clear D gene. Trimming stripped 0 bases from V and 0 bases from J, with 5 bases between. Germline CDR1 is SGHRS and CDR2 is YFSETQ. This CDR3 region has 14 residues. The CDR3 loop reads CASSLGMSTDTQYF. The CDR3 coding sequence is TGCGCCAGCAGCTTGGGGATGAGCACAGATACGCAGTATTTT.

The V call is TRBV5-8, the J call TRBJ2-3, with D hard to call. CDR1 is SGHTS, CDR2 YDEGEE, per germline. The CDR3 is made up of 16 amino acids. The V end lost 0 bases, the J end lost 3 bases, and 14 bases lay between the germline ends. The chain's CDR3 is CASSLEGRFYTDTQYF. CDR3 DNA: TGTGCCAGCAGCTTGGAGGGTCGATTTTATACAGATACGCAGTATTTT.

The V and J genes are TRBV28 and TRBJ2-2, with 10 nucleotides matching TRBD1. V lost 2 bases and J lost 7; bases outside the gene matches: 4. The CDR3 spans 15 residues. The germline CDR1 and CDR2 sequences are MDHEN and SYDVKM. For the CDR3, the DNA is TGTGCCAGCAGTTTAGGGACAGGGGACATCGGGGAGCTGTTTTTT. This translates into CASSLGTGDIGELFF.